The 25 T cell receptor beta chains given below trace back to one sample, sequenced in a study of technical replicates of blood from a handful of donors. TCRdb's copy holds only in-frame clones and misses some; the assay was immunoSEQ multiplex PCR. The sample records 10,000 to 13,000 clones, approximately 94% being singletons. The sample comprised PBMCs. The receptors stem from a human donor in good health.

The chain recombines TRBV7-7 with TRBJ2-1, with 7 bases lining up with TRBD2. Germline V lookup: CDR1 SSHAT, CDR2 FNYEAQ (reference sequence). There are 15 residues in the CDR3. Unmatched junction bases numbered 11, after V lost 5 bases and J lost 7 bases. In DNA, the CDR3 is TGTGCCAGCAGCCTCGGAGCGGGACGGGATAATGAGCAGTTCTTC. Its protein product is CASSLGAGRDNEQFF.

The chain has TRBV4-2 and TRBJ2-3; 14 nucleotides line up with TRBD2. Losses at the gene ends were 0 bases for V and 4 bases for J; bases not matched to a gene: 6. Germline values: CDR1 LGHNA, CDR2 YNFKEQ. There are 18 residues in the CDR3. In nucleotides, the CDR3 is TGTGCCAGCAGCCAAGAGGGACTAGCGGGAGCGGAGGCAGATACGCAGTATTTT. This codes for CASSQEGLAGAEADTQYF.

V usage is TRBV10-3 and J usage is TRBJ2-1; D gene uncertain. The germline V gene encodes CDR1 ENHRY and CDR2 SYGVKD. V was clipped by 3 bases and J by 7 bases, with 16 bases between them. The CDR3 runs to 15 residues. The CDR3 spells CAISDTEPSKNEQFF. In DNA, the CDR3 is TGTGCCATCAGTGACACCGAGCCAAGTAAGAATGAGCAGTTCTTC.

V is TRBV28 and J is TRBJ1-5; unclear D gene. The CDR3 runs to 17 residues. In germline, CDR1 is MDHEN, CDR2 SYDVKM. Deletions cut 6 bases from V and 4 bases from J, with 22 bases between. The CDR3 DNA is TGTGCCAGCAGCTGGTCCCCCAGCTTGGGAGGGAATCAGCCCCAGCATTTT. Translated: CASSWSPSLGGNQPQHF. Looking up the rest from reference TRBV28 and TRBJ1-5 gives the full variable domain: DVKVTQSSRYLVKRTGEKVFLECVQDMDHENMFWYRQDPGLGLRLIYFSYDVKMKEKGDIPEGYSVSREKKERFSLILESASTNQTSMYLCASSWSPSLGGNQPQHFGDGTRLSIL.

In this sample, this clone turned up once. This rearrangement joins TRBV10-3 to TRBJ2-7; D is ambiguous. CDR1 is ENHRY, CDR2 SYGVKD, per germline. V dropped 5 bases and J dropped 3 bases, with 8 bases sitting between them. The CDR3 extends over 12 amino acids. For the CDR3, the DNA is TGTGCCATCAGTATCACTAACTACGAGCAGTACTTC. It specifies CAISITNYEQYF.

V usage is TRBV6-5 and J usage is TRBJ1-2; 7 bases fit TRBD1. Losses at the gene ends were 4 bases for V and 8 bases for J; bases not matched to a gene: 4. In germline, CDR1 is MNHEY, CDR2 SVGAGI. This CDR3 has 12 amino acids. CDR3 residues: CASSSTGFGYTF. The CDR3 DNA sequence: TGTGCCAGCAGTTCGACAGGGTTCGGCTACACCTTC.

The chain joins TRBV2 to TRBJ1-2, with a possible D match to TRBD1 (5 bases). Germline CDR1 reads SNHLY; CDR2 reads FYNNEI. V lost 4 bases, J lost 1 base, and 7 bases lay in between. There are 13 residues in the CDR3. The CDR3 sequence is CASSVDSNYGYTF. The CDR3 DNA is TGTGCCAGCAGTGTCGACAGTAACTATGGCTACACCTTC.

The rearrangement uses TRBV27 and TRBJ2-1; the D gene is possibly TRBD2 (6 bases). Germline lookup yields CDR1 MNHEY and CDR2 SMNVEV (reference sequence). The CDR3 spans 19 residues. Trimming took off 3 bases at V and 0 bases at J, with 21 bases between the two ends. CDR3 region: CASSFEAGGVGSSYNEQFF. CDR3 nucleotides: TGTGCCAGCAGTTTTGAGGCCGGTGGGGTCGGGAGCTCCTACAATGAGCAGTTCTTC.

The chain carries TRBV28 and TRBJ1-2; the D gene is possibly TRBD1 (6 bases). In germline, CDR1 is MDHEN, CDR2 SYDVKM. V was pared by 10 bases and J by 3 bases, with 15 bases between. The CDR3 length is 13 residues. The CDR3 DNA sequence: TGTGCCATCCTGGACAGAGTAGACTATGGCTACACCTTC. Translation gives CAILDRVDYGYTF.

The rearrangement uses TRBV19 and TRBJ2-1; D might be TRBD2 (6 bases). Trimming removed 2 bases at V and 0 bases at J, with 14 bases between. This CDR3 is 17 amino acids long. CDR1 LNHDA and CDR2 SQIVND come from the germline V gene (reference sequence). The DNA for the CDR3 is TGTGCCAGTAGTATACAATCCGAGCGGGCCTCCTACAATGAGCAGTTCTTC. It codes for CASSIQSERASYNEQFF.

The J gene is TRBJ1-4, the V gene TRBV30; D remains unclear. Trimming left V 0 bases short and J 7 bases short, with 12 bases between. The CDR3 has 14 amino acids. Germline-derived CDR1 and CDR2 are GTSNPN and SVGIG (reference sequence). CDR3 in amino acids: CAWSVLAAGEKLFF. CDR3 nucleotides: TGTGCCTGGAGTGTATTGGCAGCGGGTGAAAAACTGTTTTTT.

The chain recombines TRBV15 with TRBJ2-1; D remains ambiguous. The CDR3 length is 15 residues. Per the germline V gene, CDR1 is LNHNV and CDR2 is YYDKDF (reference sequence). Trimming removed 0 bases at V and 0 bases at J, with 6 bases between. CDR3 region: CATSRDSLSYNEQFF. DNA for the CDR3: TGTGCCACCAGCAGAGACTCCCTCTCCTACAATGAGCAGTTCTTC.

The J gene is TRBJ2-6, the V gene TRBV6-1; D not resolved. V was clipped by 0 bases and J by 0 bases, with 3 bases between them. Germline loops: CDR1 MNHNS, CDR2 SASEGT. The CDR3 loop spans 15 amino acids. In DNA form, the CDR3 reads TGTGCCAGCAGTGAAGCCAGCTCTGGGGCCAACGTCCTGACTTTC. Translation gives CASSEASSGANVLTF.

V usage is TRBV7-8 and J usage is TRBJ1-2, with 7 bases aligning to TRBD1. The CDR3 consists of 16 residues. Germline values: CDR1 SGHVS, CDR2 FQNEAQ. Losses at the gene ends were 5 bases for V and 4 bases for J; bases not matched to a gene: 13. The CDR3 region has the DNA TGTGCCAGCAGCCCACTCGGCGGGACAGCCCCCTATGGCTACACCTTC. Residues: CASSPLGGTAPYGYTF. The full variable domain, with the rest looked up from reference TRBV7-8 and TRBJ1-2, is GAGVSQSPRYKVAKRGQDVALRCDPISGHVSLFWYQQALGQGPEFLTYFQNEAQLDKSGLPSDRFFAERPEGSVSTLKIQRTQQEDSAVYLCASSPLGGTAPYGYTFGSGTRLTVV.

The genes are TRBV7-8 and TRBJ1-1; D call uncertain. The CDR3 runs to 19 residues. The V end lost 1 base, the J end lost 1 base, and 22 bases lay between the germline ends. Germline lookup yields CDR1 SGHVS and CDR2 FQNEAQ. The CDR3 DNA is TGTGCCAGCAGCTTAGTGGTTAGACCCACTACCAACCCGAACACTGAAGCTTTCTTT. Amino acids: CASSLVVRPTTNPNTEAFF.

The rearrangement links TRBV6-1 to TRBJ2-5, with a possible D match to TRBD1 (7 bases). The CDR3 has 16 residues. Germline V gene lookup returns CDR1 MNHNS and CDR2 SASEGT. V lost 3 bases to trimming and J lost 2 bases, with 16 bases between them. CDR3 coding DNA: TGTGCCAGCAGTGAGCAGACAGGGAGCGGGCAAGAGACCCAGTACTTC. It encodes CASSEQTGSGQETQYF.

V is TRBV5-4 and J is TRBJ2-1, with D possibly matching TRBD1 (6 bases). Germline values: CDR1 SGHNT, CDR2 YYREEE (reference sequence). V lost 3 bases and J 6 bases, leaving 13 bases between the germline ends. CDR3 length: 14 amino acids. CDR3 in DNA: TGTGCCAGCAGCTGGAGTAGAGGGGGCAATGAGCAGTTCTTC. It codes for CASSWSRGGNEQFF.

J is TRBJ2-7 and V is TRBV4-1; 9 positions agree with TRBD2. The CDR3 is made up of 15 amino acids. CDR1 is MGHRA, CDR2 YSYEKL, per germline. V trimming: 4 bases; J trimming: 5 bases; junction bases outside the gene matches: 9. The DNA of the CDR3 is TGCGCCAGCAGCCCCTTAGCGGGAGTTGCGGACGAGCAGTACTTC. This gives the protein CASSPLAGVADEQYF.

This clone has only one observation. The rearrangement uses TRBV4-1 and TRBJ2-2; 7 bases line up with TRBD1. V gave up 7 bases and J gave up 6 bases; unmatched junction bases: 8. From germline, CDR1 is MGHRA and CDR2 YSYEKL. The CDR3 is 14 residues long. The CDR3 protein is CASTLDRAAGELFF. The CDR3 DNA reads as TGCGCCAGCACCCTCGACAGGGCGGCCGGGGAGCTGTTTTTT.

The CDR3 reads CASSGLAGFANTGELFF. CDR3 DNA sequence: TGTGCCAGCAGTGGACTAGCGGGGTTCGCGAACACCGGGGAGCTGTTTTTT. The chain combines TRBV6-1 with TRBJ2-2, with 11 bases lining up with TRBD2. The germline V gene has CDR1 MNHNS and CDR2 SASEGT. V shed 4 bases, J shed 0 bases, and the junction held 4 bases outside the gene matches. The length of the CDR3 is 17 residues.

This clone was recorded once. The V call is TRBV5-1, the J call TRBJ1-3, with D maybe TRBD1 (6 bases). V lost 2 bases and J lost 0, with 12 bases in between. Germline-derived CDR1 and CDR2 are SGHRS and YFSETQ. The CDR3 has 16 amino acids. The CDR3 DNA reads TGCGCCAGCAGCTTAGGTTACAGGGCCTCTGGAAACACCATATATTTT. It codes for CASSLGYRASGNTIYF.

This chain links TRBV11-2 with TRBJ2-1; 8 nucleotides match TRBD1. The CDR3 has 14 residues. The junction had 5 bases not matched to a gene; V was cut back by 5 bases and J by 5 bases. CDR1 and CDR2 from the germline V gene are SGHAT and FQNNGV. DNA for the CDR3: TGTGCCAGCAGCGTCCGGGACAGGAACAATGAGCAGTTCTTC. Amino acid sequence: CASSVRDRNNEQFF. The full variable domain, completed using reference TRBV11-2 and TRBJ2-1, is EAGVAQSPRYKIIEKRQSVAFWCNPISGHATLYWYQQILGQGPKLLIQFQNNGVVDDSQLPKDRFSAERLKGVDSTLKIQPAKLEDSAVYLCASSVRDRNNEQFFGPGTRLTVL.

The genes are TRBV27 and TRBJ2-5, with 11 bases that match TRBD2. The germline V gene has CDR1 MNHEY and CDR2 SMNVEV (reference sequence). V lost 6 bases and J lost 5; bases outside the gene matches: 5. CDR3 length equals 14 residues. The CDR3 spells CASSFSGRAETQYF. The DNA of the CDR3 is TGTGCCAGCAGCTTTAGCGGGAGGGCCGAGACCCAGTACTTC.

The genes are TRBV2 and TRBJ2-5, with 8 bases identical to TRBD1. The germline gives CDR1 SNHLY, CDR2 FYNNEI. This CDR3 is 14 amino acids long. V lost 4 bases to trimming and J lost 4 bases; unmatched junction nucleotides: 5. CDR3 sequence reads: CASSVQTGGETQYF. The CDR3 nucleotides are TGTGCCAGCAGTGTACAAACAGGGGGAGAGACCCAGTACTTC.

The rearrangement links TRBV28 to TRBJ1-4; 8 positions agree with TRBD1. The CDR3 extends over 14 amino acids. The ends lost 6 bases at V and 6 bases at J; junction bases unmatched: 6. Germline values: CDR1 MDHEN, CDR2 SYDVKM. The CDR3 protein is CASSRGQGYEKLFF. CDR3 in DNA: TGTGCCAGCAGCCGAGGACAGGGTTATGAAAAACTGTTTTTT.